This T cell receptor (beta chain) was identified in a study of blood T cell repertoires in COVID-19. In the study overall: Donors in the United States, Italy and Spain gave samples during acute or convalescent COVID-19. PBMCs, B-cell-depleted T cells, or T cells were the source of the cDNA or gDNA that made up the material.

CDR1 is PRHDT, CDR2 FYEKMQ, per germline (reference sequence). Germline trimming cut 1 base from V and 4 bases from J; bases unmatched to any gene: 6. CDR3 length equals 16 residues. Original processing methods: It was from reference gene primer amplification that nucleated cell counts were estimated. Profiled with immunoSEQ multiplex PCR; TCRdb holds only in-frame clones, not every one. That table supplies the V and J calls and clone size; D and trimming were determined from the DNA. The sample contains fewer than 80,000 clones, about nine tenths of which appear only once. The sequence was obtained from a woman in her 50s with active or convalescent COVID-19. The V and J genes are TRBV13 and TRBJ2-1; 8 bases align to TRBD2. Input material: peripheral blood. The CDR3 here is CASSLDALAAYNEQFF. CDR3 in DNA: TGTGCCAGCAGCTTAGATGCACTAGCGGCTTACAATGAGCAGTTCTTC.